What follows are 30 T cell receptor beta chains derived from one specimen sequenced in a study of control samples from healthy donors and cancer patients. The method was immunoSEQ multiplex PCR; TCRdb's version includes in-frame clones alone and lacks a portion of them. Among 130,000 to 150,000 clones, roughly 94% were seen once, and the ten largest hold more than 13%. The sample taken for sequencing was PBMCs. These receptor sequences come from a man in his sixties with colorectal cancer.

This chain links TRBV7-2 with TRBJ1-3; no definite D call. Per germline, CDR1 SGHTA and CDR2 FQGNSA. V lost 2 bases to trimming and J lost 2 bases, with 10 bases between them. The CDR3 has 15 amino acids. For the CDR3, the DNA is TGTGCCAGCAGCTTAATCGGAGGGACTGGAAACACCATATATTTT. It translates to CASSLIGGTGNTIYF.

This clone occurred once. V usage is TRBV7-9 and J usage is TRBJ2-2, with no clear D. CDR3 length: 13 residues. Per the germline V gene, CDR1 is SEHNR and CDR2 is FQNEAQ (reference sequence). Trimming pared 10 bases from V and 1 base from J, leaving 10 bases between. The CDR3 here is CATYSQNTGELFF. CDR3 DNA sequence: TGTGCCACCTACTCACAGAACACCGGGGAGCTGTTTTTT.

The chain links TRBV27 to TRBJ1-2; D gene uncertain. The V gene's germline CDR1 is MNHEY and CDR2 SMNVEV (reference sequence). CDR3 size: 14 residues. Trimming pared 0 bases from V and 4 bases from J, leaving 9 bases between. The CDR3 sequence is CASSLSVGPYGYTF. In DNA, the CDR3 is TGTGCCAGCAGTTTATCGGTCGGACCCTATGGCTACACCTTC.

CDR3 amino acids: CASSYPRGSVEQPQHF. The CDR3 nucleotides are TGTGCCAGCAGTTACCCGAGGGGGTCTGTCGAGCAGCCCCAGCATTTT. The chain combines TRBV28 with TRBJ1-5, with a possible D match to TRBD1 (6 bases). V dropped 4 bases and J dropped 7 bases, with 20 bases sitting between them. CDR1 MDHEN and CDR2 SYDVKM come from the germline V gene. This CDR3 comprises 16 residues.

The chain's CDR3 is CASSESTGKDSPLHF. Written as DNA, the CDR3 is TGCGCCAGCAGTGAGTCAACAGGGAAGGATTCACCCCTCCACTTT. The rearrangement links TRBV10-1 to TRBJ1-6; D is possibly TRBD1 (6 bases). V was shortened by 0 bases and J by 8 bases, with 11 bases between the two germline ends. The CDR3 contains 15 residues. Germline CDR1 WNHNN, CDR2 SYGVQD (reference sequence).

CDR3 sequence reads: CASSSQGAQGRGYTF. For the CDR3, the DNA is TGTGCCAGCAGCTCCCAAGGGGCTCAAGGGCGGGGCTACACCTTC. This chain connects TRBV11-2 to TRBJ1-2; weak D call: TRBD1 (5 bases). Germline V gives CDR1 SGHAT, CDR2 FQNNGV. V gave up 4 bases and J gave up 8 bases, with 20 bases separating them. The CDR3 loop spans 15 amino acids.

V and J are TRBV19 and TRBJ2-5; D is unresolved. In germline, CDR1 is LNHDA, CDR2 SQIVND (reference sequence). CDR3 size: 14 residues. V lost 1 base and J lost 5, with 11 bases in between. The CDR3 sequence is CASSIGWSGETQYF. Here the CDR3 DNA reads TGTGCCAGTAGTATAGGTTGGTCTGGGGAGACCCAGTACTTC.

CDR3 region: CASSQDPGLPTDTQYF. CDR3 coding DNA: TGCGCCAGCAGCCAAGACCCGGGCCTCCCCACAGATACGCAGTATTTT. J is TRBJ2-3 and V is TRBV4-1; unclear D gene. The CDR3 extends over 16 amino acids. V shed 0 bases and J shed 2 bases, with 12 bases lying between them. Germline-derived CDR1 and CDR2 are MGHRA and YSYEKL.

The chain uses TRBV7-9 and TRBJ2-3; maybe TRBD1 (6 bases). Trimming stripped 7 bases from V and 3 bases from J, with 14 bases between. Germline V CDR1 and CDR2: SEHNR, FQNEAQ (reference sequence). This CDR3 contains 14 residues. CDR3 sequence reads: CASTRQAGTDTQYF. CDR3 DNA sequence: TGTGCCAGCACCCGACAGGCCGGGACAGATACGCAGTATTTT.

In DNA form, the CDR3 reads TGTGCCAGCAGCTCGGGACAGGGGGGTCTTTCCTACGAGCAGTACTTC. It is translated as CASSSGQGGLSYEQYF. V usage is TRBV9 and J usage is TRBJ2-7, with 11 bases fitting TRBD1. Germline CDR1 SGDLS, CDR2 YYNGEE. This CDR3 has 16 residues. V shed 4 bases and J 1 base; nucleotides not matched to a gene: 7.

CDR3 loop: CASSLLWGQVLAKNIQYF. CDR3 nucleotide sequence: TGTGCCAGCAGCTTGCTTTGGGGACAAGTATTAGCCAAAAACATTCAGTACTTC. The rearrangement links TRBV5-6 to TRBJ2-4, with D tentatively TRBD1 (6 bases). The V end was cut by 1 base, the J end by 0 bases, with 17 bases between. Germline V gene data show CDR1 as SGHDT and CDR2 as YYEEEE. The CDR3 has 18 residues.

CDR3 residues: CASSVSGRVNTGELFF. For the CDR3, the DNA is TGTGCCAGCAGTGTTTCAGGGCGGGTCAACACCGGGGAGCTGTTTTTT. V usage is TRBV25-1 and J usage is TRBJ2-2, with D perhaps TRBD1 or TRBD2 (5 bases each). CDR1 MGHDK and CDR2 SYGVNS come from the germline V gene. V was shortened by 4 bases and J by 2 bases, with 14 bases between the two germline ends. The CDR3 runs 16 residues. The whole variable domain, remainder taken from reference TRBV25-1 and TRBJ2-2, is EADIYQTPRYLVIGTGKKITLECSQTMGHDKMYWYQQDPGMELHLIHYSYGVNSTEKGDLSSESTVSRIRTEHFPLTLESARPSHTSQYLCASSVSGRVNTGELFFGEGSRLTVL.

CDR3 loop: CASSPGTYETQYF. The CDR3 region has the DNA TGTGCCAGTAGTCCAGGGACATACGAGACCCAGTACTTC. The chain employs TRBV19 and TRBJ2-5, with D possibly TRBD1 on 6 matching bases. V was clipped by 5 bases and J by 5 bases, with 12 bases between them. Per germline, CDR1 LNHDA and CDR2 SQIVND (reference sequence). The CDR3 loop spans 13 amino acids.

The chain recombines TRBV28 with TRBJ1-3, with 8 bases that match TRBD1. V shed 6 bases and J 8 bases; nucleotides not matched to a gene: 9. Germline V gene sequence: CDR1 MDHEN, CDR2 SYDVKM. There are 14 residues in the CDR3. The DNA of the CDR3 is TGTGCCAGCAGGCCGACAGGGGCCAGGGACACCATATATTTT. Encoded protein: CASRPTGARDTIYF.

This chain links TRBV5-8 with TRBJ2-6; D unresolved. Germline loops: CDR1 SGHTS, CDR2 YDEGEE. The CDR3 consists of 15 residues. With 0 bases removed from V and 1 base from J, the gap between germline ends came to 5 bases. The DNA of the CDR3 is TGTGCCAGCAGCTTGGGTCCATCTGGGGCCAACGTCCTGACTTTC. This encodes CASSLGPSGANVLTF.

This rearrangement joins TRBV4-1 to TRBJ2-7; 8 bases map to TRBD1. This CDR3 contains 14 residues. V lost 1 base to trimming and J lost 2 bases; unmatched junction nucleotides: 1. Per germline, CDR1 MGHRA and CDR2 YSYEKL. CDR3 sequence: CASSQGDRTYEQYF. The CDR3 DNA follows: TGCGCCAGCAGCCAAGGGGACAGGACCTACGAGCAGTACTTC.

The chain carries TRBV5-1 and TRBJ2-3, with a weak D call TRBD2 (6 bases). CDR1 is SGHRS, CDR2 YFSETQ, per germline. The CDR3 extends over 15 amino acids. With 5 bases removed from V and 1 base from J, the gap between germline ends came to 14 bases. The CDR3 DNA reads TGCGCCAGCAGTGGGGACTCCGGGGGCACAGATACGCAGTATTTT. Amino acid sequence: CASSGDSGGTDTQYF.

The chain employs TRBV5-1 and TRBJ2-3, with D possibly matching TRBD1 (5 bases). The length of the CDR3 is 15 residues. Germline V gene data show CDR1 as SGHRS and CDR2 as YFSETQ. With 4 bases removed from V and 2 bases from J, the gap between germline ends came to 14 bases. The CDR3 DNA sequence: TGCGCCAGCAGCCTCTGGGGCGCCCTCACAGATACGCAGTATTTT. It yields the protein CASSLWGALTDTQYF.

The gene calls are TRBV6-5 and TRBJ2-7; 9 positions agree with TRBD1. CDR3 length: 14 amino acids. V trimming: 10 bases; J trimming: 1 base; junction bases outside the gene matches: 8. The germline gives CDR1 MNHEY, CDR2 SVGAGI. This CDR3 is CATSRDRESYEQYF. CDR3 bases: TGTGCCACCTCCCGGGACAGGGAGTCCTACGAGCAGTACTTC.

The V and J genes are TRBV7-9 and TRBJ1-1; D is unresolved. Germline CDR1 and CDR2: SEHNR and FQNEAQ (reference sequence). Trimming stripped 5 bases from V and 0 bases from J, with 10 bases between. The CDR3 runs 14 residues. The CDR3 sequence is CASSVRHLNTEAFF. As DNA, the CDR3 is TGTGCCAGCAGCGTACGACACTTGAACACTGAAGCTTTCTTT.

This chain links TRBV19 with TRBJ1-5; maybe TRBD1 (5 bases). Trimming took off 3 bases at V and 4 bases at J, with 10 bases between the two ends. This CDR3 has 14 residues. CDR1 is LNHDA, CDR2 SQIVND, per germline (reference sequence). Written as DNA, the CDR3 is TGTGCCAGTAGTATGCCGGGGGGAAATCAGCCCCAGCATTTT. It codes for CASSMPGGNQPQHF.

The chain's CDR3 is CASSWVTGGNQPQHF. Here the CDR3 DNA reads TGTGCCAGTAGTTGGGTGACAGGGGGAAATCAGCCCCAGCATTTT. The J gene is TRBJ1-5, the V gene TRBV19, with 9 bases identical to TRBD1. The CDR3 runs to 15 residues. V trimming: 5 bases; J trimming: 4 bases; junction bases outside the gene matches: 6. The germline gives CDR1 LNHDA, CDR2 SQIVND (reference sequence).

This clone was picked up a small number of times. V and J are TRBV27 and TRBJ1-6; D gene uncertain. Trimming removed 7 bases from V and 7 bases from J, with 11 bases in between. Germline V CDR1 and CDR2: MNHEY, SMNVEV (reference sequence). The CDR3 totals 13 residues. Here the CDR3 reads CASTALGNSPLHF. DNA of the CDR3: TGTGCCAGCACCGCGCTGGGCAATTCACCCCTCCACTTT.

The CDR3 loop is CASSRDGDSYEQYF. CDR3 DNA sequence: TGTGCCAGCAGCCGGGACGGGGACTCCTACGAGCAGTACTTC. The rearrangement links TRBV11-2 to TRBJ2-7, with D perhaps given as TRBD1 or TRBD2 (5 bases each). V was shortened by 5 bases and J by 0 bases, with 11 bases between the two germline ends. Germline values: CDR1 SGHAT, CDR2 FQNNGV. CDR3 size: 14 residues.

The chain links TRBV6-1 to TRBJ1-6; 8 bases line up with TRBD1. CDR3 size: 15 residues. J was trimmed by 5 bases and V by 5 bases; bases with no gene match: 5. Germline V gene lookup returns CDR1 MNHNS and CDR2 SASEGT. Here the CDR3 DNA reads TGTGCCAGCAGTTTGCAGGGGGCGGATAATTCACCCCTCCACTTT. It yields the protein CASSLQGADNSPLHF.

This clone has a single count. V usage is TRBV19 and J usage is TRBJ1-1; 12 bases line up with TRBD1. The CDR3 spans 19 residues. Per the germline V gene, CDR1 is LNHDA and CDR2 is SQIVND (reference sequence). V lost 5 bases and J lost 3; bases outside the gene matches: 16. The CDR3 nucleotides are TGTGCCAGTAGTTTCCGCCCAGGGGACAGGGGGCGGTGGGACACTGAAGCTTTCTTT. Protein product: CASSFRPGDRGRWDTEAFF. The full variable domain, its missing parts supplied by reference TRBV19 and TRBJ1-1, is DGGITQSPKYLFRKEGQNVTLSCEQNLNHDAMYWYRQDPGQGLRLIYYSQIVNDFQKGDIAEGYSVSREKKESFPLTVTSAQKNPTAFYLCASSFRPGDRGRWDTEAFFGQGTRLTVV.

The chain employs TRBV18 and TRBJ2-2; possible D gene TRBD1, 7 bases. V lost 4 bases to trimming and J lost 5 bases, with 14 bases between them. The CDR3 consists of 15 residues. Germline V gene lookup returns CDR1 KGHSH and CDR2 LQKENI. The CDR3 DNA reads TGTGCCAGCTCACTTTTGACAGGGAGGACCGGGGAGCTGTTTTTT. It specifies CASSLLTGRTGELFF.

The chain has TRBV24-1 and TRBJ1-2; 9 nucleotides match TRBD1. V shed 4 bases, J shed 2 bases, and the junction held 19 bases outside the gene matches. Germline CDR1 and CDR2: KGHDR and SFDVKD. The CDR3 is made up of 20 amino acids. CDR3 DNA: TGTGCCACCAGTGACAACCGCTCCCCTCAACAGGGGGCCCCCAACTATGGCTACACCTTC. It encodes CATSDNRSPQQGAPNYGYTF.

V usage is TRBV2 and J usage is TRBJ1-5; unclear D gene. Germline CDR1 reads SNHLY; CDR2 reads FYNNEI. V was pared by 6 bases and J by 2 bases, with 14 bases between. This CDR3 spans 15 amino acids. CDR3 loop: CASRERPSGNQPQHF. CDR3 in DNA: TGTGCCAGCAGAGAAAGGCCCTCTGGCAATCAGCCCCAGCATTTT.

The genes are TRBV6-5 and TRBJ1-4, with TRBD1 matching over 7 bases. CDR3 length: 15 amino acids. In germline, CDR1 is MNHEY, CDR2 SVGAGI. The J segment lost 3 bases and the V segment lost 2 bases, leaving 3 bases of the junction unmatched. The CDR3 DNA follows: TGTGCCAGCAGTTACACGACAGGGTCTAATGAAAAACTGTTTTTT. Protein product: CASSYTTGSNEKLFF.